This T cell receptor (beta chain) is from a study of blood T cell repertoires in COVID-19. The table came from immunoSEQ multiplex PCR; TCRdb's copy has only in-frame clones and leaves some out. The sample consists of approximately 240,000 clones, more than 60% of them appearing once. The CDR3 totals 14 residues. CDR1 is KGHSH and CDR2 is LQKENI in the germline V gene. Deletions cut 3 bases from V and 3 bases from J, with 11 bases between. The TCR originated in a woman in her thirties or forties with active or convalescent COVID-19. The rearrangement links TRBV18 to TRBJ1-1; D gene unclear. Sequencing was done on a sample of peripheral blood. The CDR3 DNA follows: TGTGCCAGCTCACCGGCGGGGTTGGACACTGAAGCTTTCTTT. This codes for CASSPAGLDTEAFF.